The 3 T cell receptor beta chains in this list originate from one sample, sequenced in a study of T cell repertoires in cytomegalovirus infection. TCRdb fed the reads into MiXCR, producing one record per CDR3 protein. The sample consists of some 230,000 distinct CDR3 sequences, approximately 22% of them appearing once. The sequenced sample consisted of CD8+ T cells from PBMCs. The receptors originated from a human donor in good health (CMV status not recorded). Some clones in this sample may be carry-over from other donors' samples.

This clonotype was found a few times. The rearrangement uses TRBV28 and TRBJ1-5; 7 nucleotides match TRBD1. Germline V CDR1 and CDR2: MDHEN, SYDVKM. V was pared by 4 bases and J by 6 bases, with 9 bases of the junction left unmatched. The CDR3 sequence is 15 residues long. CDR3 region: CASSSTGERSQPQHF. The CDR3, as DNA: TGTGCCAGCAGTTCCACAGGGGAACGAAGTCAGCCCCAGCATTTT.

This clonotype was detected only a few times. CDR3 region: CASSQDNGEQFF. The CDR3 nucleotides read TGTGCCAGCAGCCAAGATAACGGCGAGCAGTTCTTC. The genes are TRBV3-1 and TRBJ2-1; no definite D call. CDR1 is LGHDT and CDR2 is YNNKEL in the germline V gene (reference sequence). This CDR3 has 12 residues. Trimming removed 0 bases from V and 10 bases from J, with 7 bases in between.

This clonotype was seen more than once but under ten times. This sequence joins TRBV19 and TRBJ2-1; 8 nucleotides match TRBD2. From germline, CDR1 is LNHDA and CDR2 SQIVND (reference sequence). The CDR3 runs to 15 residues. V gave up 5 bases and J gave up 9 bases; unmatched junction bases: 12. The CDR3 loop reads CASSLSGGLGTEQFF. The CDR3 DNA follows: TGTGCCAGTAGTCTGAGCGGGGGCCTCGGGACTGAGCAGTTCTTC. The full variable domain, completed using reference TRBV19 and TRBJ2-1, is DGGITQSPKYLFRKEGQNVTLSCEQNLNHDAMYWYRQDPGQGLRLIYYSQIVNDFQKGDIAEGYSVSREKKESFPLTVTSAQKNPTAFYLCASSLSGGLGTEQFFGPGTRLTVL.